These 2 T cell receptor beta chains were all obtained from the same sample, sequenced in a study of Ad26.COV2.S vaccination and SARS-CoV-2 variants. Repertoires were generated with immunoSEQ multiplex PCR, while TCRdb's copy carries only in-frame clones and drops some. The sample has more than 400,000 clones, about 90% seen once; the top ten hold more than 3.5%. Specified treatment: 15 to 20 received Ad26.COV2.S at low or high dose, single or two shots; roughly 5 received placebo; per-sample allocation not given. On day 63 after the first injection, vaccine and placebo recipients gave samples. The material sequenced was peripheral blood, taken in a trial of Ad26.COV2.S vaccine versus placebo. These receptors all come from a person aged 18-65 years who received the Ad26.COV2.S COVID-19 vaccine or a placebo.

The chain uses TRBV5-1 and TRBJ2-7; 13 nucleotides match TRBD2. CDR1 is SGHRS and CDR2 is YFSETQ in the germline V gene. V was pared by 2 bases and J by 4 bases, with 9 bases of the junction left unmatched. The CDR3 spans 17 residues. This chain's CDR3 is CASSFNIGLAGEYEQYF. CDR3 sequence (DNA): TGCGCCAGCAGCTTTAATATAGGACTAGCGGGAGAGTACGAGCAGTACTTC.

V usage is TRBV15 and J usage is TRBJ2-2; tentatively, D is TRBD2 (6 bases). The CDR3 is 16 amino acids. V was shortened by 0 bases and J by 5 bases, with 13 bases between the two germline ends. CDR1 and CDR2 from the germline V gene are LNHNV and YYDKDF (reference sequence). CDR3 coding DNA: TGTGCCACCAGCAGAGATTGGAGGGAGAGTACCGGGGAGCTGTTTTTT. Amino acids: CATSRDWRESTGELFF.